This entry features one TCR beta chain sequence. Its specificity is unknown. The data originate from a study of T cells in Graves' hyperthyroidism and ophthalmopathy. Study results and caveats: Ophthalmopathy, which appeared later, was predicted by the model a median approximately six months before onset.

Hyperthyroidism in the patients, aged 18 to 65, was newly diagnosed and under 2 months in duration. From RNA transcripts, TCR beta CDR3 regions were amplified. TCR CDR3 underwent first-round RT-PCR with the HTBI primer set. MiXCR, applied by TCRdb to the multiplex PCR reads, yields one record per CDR3 protein. The table records 530,000 or so distinct CDR3 sequences, 40% to 55% of them present only once. CDR3 length: 16 amino acids. V dropped 5 bases and J dropped 1 base, with 17 bases sitting between them. Per germline, CDR1 MNHNY and CDR2 SVGAGI (reference sequence). Sequencing was done on a sample of peripheral blood or thyroid tissue (not recorded which). The genes are TRBV6-6 and TRBJ1-1, with no clear D. The receptor comes from a woman aged 18-29 years with Graves' hyperthyroidism. CDR3 protein: CASSVLWEGPNTEAFF. CDR3 sequence (DNA): TGTGCCAGCAGTGTTCTGTGGGAGGGCCCGAACACTGAAGCTTTCTTT.